This section outlines one TCR beta chain sequence together with its context. The sample belongs to a study of blood T cell repertoires in COVID-19. Looking at the study overall: T cells, B-cell-depleted T cells, or PBMCs supplied cDNA or gDNA.

This CDR3 comprises 18 residues. Germline V CDR1 and CDR2: SGDLS, YYNGEE. J lost 3 bases, V lost 1 base, and 14 bases had no gene match. As processed by the authors: The authors estimated nucleated cell counts from reference gene primer amplification. Generated by immunoSEQ multiplex PCR, the TCRdb table keeps only in-frame clones and is missing some. The D gene and trimming were derived from the DNA, and the V and J assignments and clone size from that table. The sample shows around 190,000 clones, approximately 88% of them seen only once. The chain combines TRBV9 with TRBJ2-3; TRBD2 agrees at 7 bases. The specimen sequenced was PBMCs or T cells enriched from blood (not recorded which). The clonotype comes from a woman in her twenties or thirties who had recovered from COVID-19. This CDR3 reads CASSVSTSVPIPTDTQYF. As DNA, the CDR3 is TGTGCCAGCAGCGTAAGCACTAGCGTCCCGATTCCAACAGATACGCAGTATTTT.